The clone carrying this TCR beta chain occurred a few times. V was trimmed by 5 bases and J by 5 bases, leaving 19 bases between them. This CDR3 is built from 15 residues. The germline gives CDR1 MNHEY, CDR2 SVGEGT. The source of the sample is a study of kidney transplant recipient with SARS-CoV-2 infection. TCRdb reprocessed the reads with MiXCR, giving one entry per CDR3 protein. The table lists approximately 240,000 distinct CDR3 sequences, 29% of them singletons. The receptor was isolated from a male patient in his thirties who had COVID-19 and was a kidney transplant recipient. Some T cells may have originated in the graft donor. The sample in question was a blood sample, obtained at baseline and on day 111 from a kidney transplant recipient. V usage is TRBV6-2 or TRBV6-3 and J usage is TRBJ2-7, with D tentatively TRBD1 or TRBD2 (5 bases each). Written as DNA, the CDR3 is TGTGCCAGCAGTCTCCCATTTGGGGGAGTCGACGAGCAGTACTTC. Its protein is CASSLPFGGVDEQYF.